In this sample, the clone carrying this T cell receptor beta chain turned up once. Its antigen remains unidentified. The sample is drawn from a study of cytomegalovirus exposure and HLA in healthy donors. Study-wide findings and caveats: Reportedly, TCR beta sequences accurately predicted HLA-A and HLA-B alleles in most subjects.

Primers: 60 Vbeta forward and 13 Jbeta reverse. Produced via immunoSEQ multiplex PCR; TCRdb's table is partial and in-frame only. Seen here are 200,000 to 250,000 clones, approximately 78% observed once, and the top ten hold 0.47%. Losses at the gene ends were 10 bases for V and 0 bases for J; bases not matched to a gene: 18. The germline CDR1 and CDR2 sequences are ENHRY and SYGVKD. The CDR3 totals 18 residues. The chain employs TRBV10-3 and TRBJ1-3; 7 bases map to TRBD1. This TCR was recovered from a boy aged 5-17 years in good health and CMV-seronegative. Sequenced sample: PBMCs. CDR3 in DNA: TGTGCCAGCTCACCCGGGACAGAAGCTCTAATCTCTGGAAACACCATATATTTT. Translated, it gives CASSPGTEALISGNTIYF.